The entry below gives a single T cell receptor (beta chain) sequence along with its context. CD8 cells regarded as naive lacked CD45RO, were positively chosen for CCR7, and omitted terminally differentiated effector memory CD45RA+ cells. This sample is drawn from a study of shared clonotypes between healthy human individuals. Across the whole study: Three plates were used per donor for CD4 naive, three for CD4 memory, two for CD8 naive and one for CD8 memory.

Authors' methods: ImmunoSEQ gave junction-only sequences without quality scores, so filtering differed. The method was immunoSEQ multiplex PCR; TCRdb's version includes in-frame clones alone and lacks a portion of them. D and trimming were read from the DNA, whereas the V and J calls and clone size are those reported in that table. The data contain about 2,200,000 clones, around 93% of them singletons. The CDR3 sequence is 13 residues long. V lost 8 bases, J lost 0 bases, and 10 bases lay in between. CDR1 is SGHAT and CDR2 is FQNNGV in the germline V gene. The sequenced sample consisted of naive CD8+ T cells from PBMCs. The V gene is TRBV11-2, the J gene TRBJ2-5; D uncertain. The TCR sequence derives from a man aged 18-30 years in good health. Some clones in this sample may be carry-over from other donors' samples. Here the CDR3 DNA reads TGTGCCAGCTCCCTGCTTAACCAAGAGACCCAGTACTTC. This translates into CASSLLNQETQYF.